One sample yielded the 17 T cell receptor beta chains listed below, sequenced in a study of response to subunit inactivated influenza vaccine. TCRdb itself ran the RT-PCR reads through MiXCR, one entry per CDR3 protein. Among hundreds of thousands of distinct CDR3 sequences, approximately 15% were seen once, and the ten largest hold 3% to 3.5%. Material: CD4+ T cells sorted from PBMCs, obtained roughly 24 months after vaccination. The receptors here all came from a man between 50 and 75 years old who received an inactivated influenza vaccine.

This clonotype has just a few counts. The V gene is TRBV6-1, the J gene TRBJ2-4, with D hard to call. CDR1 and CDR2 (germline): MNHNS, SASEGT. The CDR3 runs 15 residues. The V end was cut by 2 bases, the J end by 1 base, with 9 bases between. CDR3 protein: CASSEQLVAKNIQYF. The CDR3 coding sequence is TGTGCCAGCAGTGAACAGCTCGTGGCCAAAAACATTCAGTACTTC.

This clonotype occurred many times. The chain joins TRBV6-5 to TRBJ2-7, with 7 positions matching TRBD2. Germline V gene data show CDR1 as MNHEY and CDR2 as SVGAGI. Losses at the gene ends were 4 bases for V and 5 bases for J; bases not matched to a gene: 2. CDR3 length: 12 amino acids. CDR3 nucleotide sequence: TGTGCCAGCAGTTCACTAGCGAACGAGCAGTACTTC. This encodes CASSSLANEQYF.

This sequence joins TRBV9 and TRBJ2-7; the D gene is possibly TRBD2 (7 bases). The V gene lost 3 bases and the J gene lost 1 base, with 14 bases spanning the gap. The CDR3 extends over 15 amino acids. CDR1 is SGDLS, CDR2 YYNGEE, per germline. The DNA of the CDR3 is TGTGCCAGCAGCGGAGGGGGGGATTTTTCCTACGAGCAGTACTTC. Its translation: CASSGGGDFSYEQYF.

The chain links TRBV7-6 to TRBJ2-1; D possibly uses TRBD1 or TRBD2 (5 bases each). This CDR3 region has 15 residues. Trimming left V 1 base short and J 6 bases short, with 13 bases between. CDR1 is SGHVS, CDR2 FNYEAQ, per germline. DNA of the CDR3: TGTGCCAGCAGCTTAGGGGGGTTTACCAGCAATGAGCAGTTCTTC. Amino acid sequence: CASSLGGFTSNEQFF. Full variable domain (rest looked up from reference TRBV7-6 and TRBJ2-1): GAGVSQSPRYKVTKRGQDVALRCDPISGHVSLYWYRQALGQGPEFLTYFNYEAQQDKSGLPNDRFSAERPEGSISTLTIQRTEQRDSAMYRCASSLGGFTSNEQFFGPGTRLTVL.

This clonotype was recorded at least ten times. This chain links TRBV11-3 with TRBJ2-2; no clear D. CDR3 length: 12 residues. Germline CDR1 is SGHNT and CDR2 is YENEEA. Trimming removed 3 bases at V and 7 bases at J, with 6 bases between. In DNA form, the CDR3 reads TGTGCCAGCAGCTTTGGTGGCGGGGAGCTGTTTTTT. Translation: CASSFGGGELFF.

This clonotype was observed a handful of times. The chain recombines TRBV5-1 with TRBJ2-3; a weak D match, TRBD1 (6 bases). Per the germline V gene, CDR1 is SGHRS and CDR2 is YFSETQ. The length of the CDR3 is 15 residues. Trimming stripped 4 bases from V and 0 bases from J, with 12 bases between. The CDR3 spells CASSEGTYSTDTQYF. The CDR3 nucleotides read TGCGCCAGCAGCGAGGGGACATATAGCACAGATACGCAGTATTTT.

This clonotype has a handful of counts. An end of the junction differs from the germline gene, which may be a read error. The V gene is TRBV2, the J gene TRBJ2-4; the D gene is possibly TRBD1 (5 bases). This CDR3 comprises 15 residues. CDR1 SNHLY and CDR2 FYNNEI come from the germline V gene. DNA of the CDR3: TGTGCCAGCAGTGAAGCGAGTGGGGCCAAGAACATTCAGTACTTC. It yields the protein CASSEASGAKNIQYF.

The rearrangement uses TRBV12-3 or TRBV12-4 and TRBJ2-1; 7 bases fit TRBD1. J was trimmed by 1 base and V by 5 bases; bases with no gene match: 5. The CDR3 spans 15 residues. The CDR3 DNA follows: TGTGCCAGCAGTCATTCAGGGGGTTCCTACAATGAGCAGTTCTTC. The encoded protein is CASSHSGGSYNEQFF.

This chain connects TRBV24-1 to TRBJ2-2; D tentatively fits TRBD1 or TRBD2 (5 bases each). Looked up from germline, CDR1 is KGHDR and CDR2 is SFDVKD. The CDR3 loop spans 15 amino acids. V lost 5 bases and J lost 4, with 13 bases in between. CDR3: CATSAAERGTGELFF. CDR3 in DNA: TGTGCCACCAGTGCGGCGGAGAGGGGCACCGGGGAGCTGTTTTTT.

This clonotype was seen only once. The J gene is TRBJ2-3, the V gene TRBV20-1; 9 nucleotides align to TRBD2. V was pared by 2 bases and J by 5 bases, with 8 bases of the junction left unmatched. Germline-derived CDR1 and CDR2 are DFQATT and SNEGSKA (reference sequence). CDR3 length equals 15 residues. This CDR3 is CSARQRRLAEDTQYF. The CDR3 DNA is TGCAGTGCTAGACAACGGAGACTAGCGGAAGATACGCAGTATTTT.

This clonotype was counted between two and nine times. DNA for the CDR3: TGTGCCAGCAGCGTAGTAGGCGGAGGCACAAGGCAGTTCTTC. This encodes CASSVVGGGTRQFF. This chain connects TRBV9 to TRBJ2-1; tentative D call: TRBD2 (5 bases). The V gene lost 0 bases and the J gene lost 12 bases, with 16 bases spanning the gap. CDR1 is SGDLS and CDR2 is YYNGEE in the germline V gene. This CDR3 is built from 14 residues. Variable domain in full (rest from reference TRBV9 and TRBJ2-1): DSGVTQTPKHLITATGQRVTLRCSPRSGDLSVYWYQQSLDQGLQFLIQYYNGEERAKGNILERFSAQQFPDLHSELNLSSLELGDSALYFCASSVVGGGTRQFFGPGTRLTVL.

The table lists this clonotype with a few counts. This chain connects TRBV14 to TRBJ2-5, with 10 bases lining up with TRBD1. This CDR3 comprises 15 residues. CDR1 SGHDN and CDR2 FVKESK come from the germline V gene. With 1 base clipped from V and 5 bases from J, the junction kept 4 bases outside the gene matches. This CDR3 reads CASSQVRDRGETQYF. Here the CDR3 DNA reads TGTGCCAGCAGCCAAGTCCGGGACAGGGGTGAGACCCAGTACTTC.

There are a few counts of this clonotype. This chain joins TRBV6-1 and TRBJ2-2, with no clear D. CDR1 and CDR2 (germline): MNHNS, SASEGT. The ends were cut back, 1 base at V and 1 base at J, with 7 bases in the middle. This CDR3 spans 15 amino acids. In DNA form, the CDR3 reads TGTGCCAGCAGTGAAGTGGGGATGAACACCGGGGAGCTGTTTTTT. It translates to CASSEVGMNTGELFF.

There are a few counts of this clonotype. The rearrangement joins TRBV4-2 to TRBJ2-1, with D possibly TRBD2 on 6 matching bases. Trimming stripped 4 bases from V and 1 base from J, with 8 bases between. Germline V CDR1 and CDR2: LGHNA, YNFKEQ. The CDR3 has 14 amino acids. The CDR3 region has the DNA TGTGCCAGCAGCCCGGGGGAGTCCTACAATGAGCAGTTCTTC. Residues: CASSPGESYNEQFF.

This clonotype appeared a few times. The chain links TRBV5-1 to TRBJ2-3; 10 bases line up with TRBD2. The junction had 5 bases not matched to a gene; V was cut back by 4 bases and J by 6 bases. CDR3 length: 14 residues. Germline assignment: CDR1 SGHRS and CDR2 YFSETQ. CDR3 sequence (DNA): TGCGCCAGCAGCGCCACTAGCGGGATCGATACGCAGTATTTT. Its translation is CASSATSGIDTQYF.

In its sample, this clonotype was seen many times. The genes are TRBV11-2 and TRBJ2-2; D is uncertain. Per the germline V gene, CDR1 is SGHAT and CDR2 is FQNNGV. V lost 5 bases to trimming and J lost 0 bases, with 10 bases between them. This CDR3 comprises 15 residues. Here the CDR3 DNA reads TGTGCCAGCAGCCGCGGACGTACGAACACCGGGGAGCTGTTTTTT. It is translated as CASSRGRTNTGELFF.

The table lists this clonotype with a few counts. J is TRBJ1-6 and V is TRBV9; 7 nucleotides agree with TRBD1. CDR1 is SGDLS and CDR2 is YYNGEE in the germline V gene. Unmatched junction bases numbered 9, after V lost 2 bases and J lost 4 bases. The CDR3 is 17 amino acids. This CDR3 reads CASSVRRGGQYNSPLHF. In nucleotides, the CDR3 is TGTGCCAGCAGCGTTAGAAGAGGGGGACAGTATAATTCACCCCTCCACTTT.